This T cell receptor beta chain was obtained from a study of T cell responses to AZD1222 COVID-19 vaccine. Study results and caveats: Donors skewed white British and female; clonal diversity was possibly underestimated. Two AZD1222 doses significantly raised spike-specific TCR breadth and depth over controls.

The data were produced by immunoSEQ multiplex PCR, yet TCRdb's version contains in-frame clones alone and is incomplete. This table holds about 150,000 clones, around nine tenths found once. As concerns this clone: Its antigen is not known.

CDR3 length equals 14 residues. Germline V gene data show CDR1 as SGHDT and CDR2 as YYEEEE. V gave up 4 bases and J gave up 4 bases, with 11 bases separating them. This clonotype was sampled from an adult in good health. This chain joins TRBV5-6 and TRBJ1-4; tentatively, D is TRBD1 (5 bases). The sample consisted of peripheral blood, taken on day 0 of AZD1222 vaccination. In nucleotides, the CDR3 is TGTGCCAGCAGCCGAGACAGATTTAATGAAAAACTGTTTTTT. Its translation is CASSRDRFNEKLFF.